Described below is a single TCR beta chain sequence and its context. Its antigen is unidentified. The data originate from a study of early T cells in non-severe SARS-CoV-2 infection. Background on the study: Whole-blood bulk RNA, unsorted, was sequenced, and chains were unpaired.

The TCR library protocol attached unique molecular identifiers to the individual cDNA molecules. One entry per CDR3 protein results from TCRdb running MiXCR on the 5' RACE reads. Counted here are approximately 30,000 distinct CDR3 sequences, around 7% occurring once; the ten biggest clones make up less than 15%. Study-level results: Comparison of clonotypes with VDJdb favored anti-spike CD8 responses while missing private and CD4 specificities.

This clonotype was obtained from an adult who was a healthcare worker with PCR-confirmed SARS-CoV-2 infection or an uninfected control (not recorded which). This specimen consisted of whole blood, obtained at baseline.

The CDR3 DNA follows: TGTGCCAGCAGCTCGACGGTGGAGGACAGGGGGCTTTTTTCGTCTAAGACCCAGTACTTC. As protein: CASSSTVEDRGLFSSKTQYF. The V and J genes are TRBV5-5 and TRBJ2-5; 11 bases align to TRBD1. The CDR3 totals 20 residues. Germline-derived CDR1 and CDR2 are SGHKS and YYEKEE (reference sequence). Germline trimming cut 3 bases from V and 6 bases from J; bases unmatched to any gene: 22. Full variable domain (missing parts from reference TRBV5-5 and TRBJ2-5): DAGVTQSPTHLIKTRGQQVTLRCSPISGHKSVSWYQQVLGQGPQFIFQYYEKEERGRGNFPDRFSARQFPNYSSELNVNALLLGDSALYLCASSSTVEDRGLFSSKTQYFGPGTRLLVL.